A selection of T cell receptor beta chains follows, all from one sample in a study of patients and donors after allogeneic stem cell transplantation. Via MiXCR, TCRdb re-called the RT-PCR reads, giving one row per CDR3 protein. The sample carries 200,000 to 250,000 distinct CDR3 sequences, 12% to 15% recorded once. The sequenced sample was blood, either unsorted or a sorted T cell fraction (not recorded which). The source of these receptors is a human donor who was either an allogeneic HSCT recipient or a stem cell or donor lymphocyte infusion donor (not recorded which). It is not recorded whose cells these are; they may come from a transplant donor. CDR3s include the opening cysteine and the closing phenylalanine or tryptophan. Fields, in order: J gene, D gene, V gene, clone size, CDR3 DNA, CDR3 protein. D genes are given only for firm matches. Not every row has a clone size; where given, it reads once, few, many or a size class.

TRBJ2-3,TRBD2,TRBV5-4,-,TGTGCCAGCAGCCGGAGCAGCGGGGGGGCTCAAGATACGCAGTATTTT,CASSRSSGGAQDTQYF
TRBJ1-4,TRBD1,TRBV30,few,TGTGCCTGGAGTGACGGGACAGGGGGGACTGAAAAACTGTTTTTT,CAWSDGTGGTEKLFF
TRBJ1-2,-,TRBV5-1,-,TGCGCCAGCAGCGCAGACACTTATGGCTACACCTTC,CASSADTYGYTF
TRBJ2-3,TRBD1,TRBV5-1,few,TGCGCCAGCAGCCCATGGACAGGGCGCACAGATACGCAGTATTTT,CASSPWTGRTDTQYF
TRBJ1-4,-,TRBV25-1,-,TGTGCCAGCAGTGGGCAGGCTAATGAAAAACTGTTTTTT,CASSGQANEKLFF
TRBJ2-3,-,TRBV9,few,TGTGCCAGCAGCCCACGCGAGGAGGCGCAGTATTTT,CASSPREEAQYF
TRBJ1-5,-,TRBV20-1,many,TGCAGCTCGGGGGGGAAGGGCAATCAGCCCCAGCATTTT,CSSGGKGNQPQHF
TRBJ2-5,TRBD1,TRBV20-1,many,TGCAGTGCTTCCGGGACAGGGTCGGAAGAGACCCAGTACTTC,CSASGTGSEETQYF
TRBJ2-3,-,TRBV25-1,few,TGTGCCAGCAGTAAGGCAACAGGGCCTACGCAGTATTTT,CASSKATGPTQYF
TRBJ2-6,-,TRBV29-1,-,TGCAGCGTTGAAGATCCAAACTCTGGGGCCAACGTCCTGACTTTC,CSVEDPNSGANVLTF
TRBJ2-7,-,TRBV12-3/TRBV12-4,few,TGTGCCAGTAGGAAGGGCTCCGAGCAGTACTTC,CASRKGSEQYF
TRBJ1-1,-,TRBV12-3/TRBV12-4,many,TGTGCCAGCAGTTTTCAGATACAGGGAACTGAAGCTTTCTTT,CASSFQIQGTEAFF
TRBJ1-1,-,TRBV7-9,many,TGTGCCAGCAGCTTTATCGTGGTAGGGGACACTGAAGCTTTCTTT,CASSFIVVGDTEAFF
TRBJ2-1,-,TRBV7-9,-,TGTGCCAGCAGCTTATCCAGTGGGGGGACCTACAATGAGCAGTTCTTC,CASSLSSGGTYNEQFF
TRBJ1-6,TRBD1,TRBV2,many,TGTGCCAGCAGTGAAGATGGGACAGGGAAGCGTAATTCACCCCTCCACTTT,CASSEDGTGKRNSPLHF
TRBJ1-4,TRBD1,TRBV29-1,many,TGCAGCGTTAGACAGGGGGCGTCTGAAAAACTGTTTTTT,CSVRQGASEKLFF
TRBJ2-1,TRBD2,TRBV4-2,few,TGTGCCAGCAGCCAAGATCTGGGACTAGCGGGAGTTCTGGGTGAGCAGTTCTTC,CASSQDLGLAGVLGEQFF
TRBJ1-5,-,TRBV19,few,TGTGCCAGTAGCCCGGACAGAGAAGTGCCGCCCCAGCATTTT,CASSPDREVPPQHF
TRBJ2-3,-,TRBV5-1,many,TGCGCCAGCAGCTTAGACCATACAGGGTCGGATACGCAGTATTTT,CASSLDHTGSDTQYF
TRBJ2-1,-,TRBV18,-,TGTGCCAGCTCCGTTAAAAACTCCTACAATGAGCAGTTCTTC,CASSVKNSYNEQFF
TRBJ2-1,TRBD2,TRBV20-1,-,TGCAGTGCTAGAGACGAGGGGACTAGCGGGATCCTGGAAGATGAGCAGTTCTTC,CSARDEGTSGILEDEQFF
TRBJ2-5,-,TRBV20-1,few,TGCAGTGCTAGAGTCGGCTCCCCTACGGAGACCCAGTACTTC,CSARVGSPTETQYF
TRBJ2-3,-,TRBV20-1,-,TGCAGGGTTGGAGGGGGGGGCACAGATACGCAGTATTTT,CRVGGGGTDTQYF
TRBJ2-5,TRBD2,TRBV19,-,TGTGCCAGTAGCAGAGGGACTACAGTTCAAGAGACCCAGTACTTC,CASSRGTTVQETQYF
TRBJ2-6,TRBD1,TRBV3-1,-,TGTGCCAGCAGCCCCCGGGACAGGGGCGCTGGGGCCAACGTCCTGACTTTC,CASSPRDRGAGANVLTF
TRBJ2-2,-,TRBV6-5,-,TGTGCCAGCAGTTACTCGAGGGGAGGGGGCGTGGGCACCGGGGAGCTGTTTTTT,CASSYSRGGGVGTGELFF
TRBJ1-1,-,TRBV2,many,TGTGCCAGCAGTGAAAATGGGGGAAACACTGAAGCTTTCTTT,CASSENGGNTEAFF
TRBJ1-1,-,TRBV5-4,once,TGTGCCAGCAGCTTGTTAGGGGCCGGTGGCACTGAAGCTTTCTTT,CASSLLGAGGTEAFF
TRBJ2-2,TRBD2,TRBV12-3/TRBV12-4,many,TGTGCCAGCAGTTCTAGCGGGAAAAACACCGGGGAGCTGTTTTTT,CASSSSGKNTGELFF
TRBJ1-1,-,TRBV4-3,-,TGCGCCAGCAGCCAAGAAAGAGGGCGGTGGACAGCTTTCTTT,CASSQERGRWTAFF
TRBJ1-5,TRBD1,TRBV5-6,many,TGTGCCAGCAGCTCCGGGACAGGGGCGAGCAATCAGCCCCAGCATTTT,CASSSGTGASNQPQHF
TRBJ2-7,TRBD1,TRBV18,-,TGTGCCAGCTCACCCGGGGGACAGGGGGTCTACGAGCAGTACTTC,CASSPGGQGVYEQYF
TRBJ2-5,TRBD2,TRBV12-3/TRBV12-4,many,TGTGCCAGCAGTGAATCTAGCGGGGGGCAAGAGACCCAGTACTTC,CASSESSGGQETQYF
TRBJ2-3,-,TRBV24-1,-,TGTGCCACCAGTGATTTTACGGCGGAATACACAGATACGCAGTATTTT,CATSDFTAEYTDTQYF
TRBJ1-1,TRBD1,TRBV7-9,many,TGTGCCAGCAGCTCAATAGGACAGGGGAGGAGGGCTTTCTTT,CASSSIGQGRRAFF
TRBJ2-5,TRBD1,TRBV29-1,few,TGCAGCGGACAAGGACAGGGGGAGACCCAGTACTTC,CSGQGQGETQYF
TRBJ1-1,-,TRBV6-1,-,TGTGCCAGCAGTCACAGTATGAACACTGAAGCTTTCTTT,CASSHSMNTEAFF
TRBJ2-7,TRBD2,TRBV7-2,-,TGTGCCAGCAGCTTGGGGACTAGTGTCGGCGAGCAGTACTTC,CASSLGTSVGEQYF
TRBJ1-2,TRBD1,TRBV20-1,few,TGCAGTGCTAGACCGTGGACAGGGGAGGAGAGTGGCTACACCTTC,CSARPWTGEESGYTF
TRBJ1-3,TRBD1,TRBV6-1,-,TGTGCCAGCAGTAAAACTCGACAGGGGGCTGGAAACACCATATATTTT,CASSKTRQGAGNTIYF
TRBJ1-2,TRBD1,TRBV28,-,TGTGCCAGCAGCTATAGTACTCCGGGACAGGGGGTCCATGGCTACACCTTC,CASSYSTPGQGVHGYTF
TRBJ2-5,TRBD2,TRBV29-1,few,TGCAGCGTGTTACTAGCGGTAGGGGAGACCCAGTACTTC,CSVLLAVGETQYF
TRBJ1-2,-,TRBV29-1,many,TGCAGCGTTGATTCCGGCCTTCACTATGGCTACACCTTC,CSVDSGLHYGYTF
TRBJ1-3,-,TRBV6-5,-,TGTGCCAGCAGTTACTCGCTCCGGGGGGCAGCGGCTGGAAACACCATATATTTT,CASSYSLRGAAAGNTIYF
TRBJ2-7,TRBD1,TRBV3-1,few,TGTGCCAGCAGCCAAGTTCGGGACAGGGCCGGCGAGCAGTACTTC,CASSQVRDRAGEQYF
TRBJ2-2,-,TRBV11-2,-,TGTGCCAGCAGCCTCCGGGGGCTAGCGGCTGGCGCGAACACCGGGGAGCTGTTTTTT,CASSLRGLAAGANTGELFF
TRBJ1-2,-,TRBV28,many,TGTGCCAGCAGTTTGGTAACAGGGAACTATGGCTACACCTTC,CASSLVTGNYGYTF
TRBJ1-2,-,TRBV6-1,-,TGTGCCAGCAGTGTTGGGCAGGGGTTACAGTATGGCTACACCTTC,CASSVGQGLQYGYTF